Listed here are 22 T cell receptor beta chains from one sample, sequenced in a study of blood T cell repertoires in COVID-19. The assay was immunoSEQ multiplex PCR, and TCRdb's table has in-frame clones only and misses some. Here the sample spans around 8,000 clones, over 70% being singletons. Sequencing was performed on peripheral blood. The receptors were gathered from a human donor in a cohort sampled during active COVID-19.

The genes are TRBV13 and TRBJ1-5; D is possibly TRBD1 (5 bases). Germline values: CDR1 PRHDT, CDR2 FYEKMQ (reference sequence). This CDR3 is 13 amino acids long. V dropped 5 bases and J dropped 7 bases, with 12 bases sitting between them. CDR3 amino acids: CASSGGRGQPQHF. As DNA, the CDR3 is TGTGCCAGCAGCGGTGGGAGGGGCCAGCCCCAGCATTTT.

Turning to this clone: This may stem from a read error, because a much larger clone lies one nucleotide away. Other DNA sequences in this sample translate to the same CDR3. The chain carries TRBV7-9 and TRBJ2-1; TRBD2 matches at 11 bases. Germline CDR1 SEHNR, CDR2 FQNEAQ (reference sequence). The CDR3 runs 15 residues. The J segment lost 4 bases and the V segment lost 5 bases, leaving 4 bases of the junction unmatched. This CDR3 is CASSPGLAEYNEQFF. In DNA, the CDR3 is TGTGCCAGCAGCCCGGGACTAGCGGAGTACAATGAGCAGTTCTTC.

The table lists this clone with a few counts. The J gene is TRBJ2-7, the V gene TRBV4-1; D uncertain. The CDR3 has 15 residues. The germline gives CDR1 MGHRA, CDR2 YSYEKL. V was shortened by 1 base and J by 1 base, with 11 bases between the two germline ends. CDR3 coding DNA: TGCGCCAGCAGCCAAGTATACAGCATTTCCTACGAGCAGTACTTC. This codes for CASSQVYSISYEQYF.

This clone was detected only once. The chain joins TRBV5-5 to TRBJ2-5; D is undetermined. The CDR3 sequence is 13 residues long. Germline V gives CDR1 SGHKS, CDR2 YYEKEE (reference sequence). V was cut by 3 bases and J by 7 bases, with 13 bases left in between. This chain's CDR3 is CASSSARSLTQYF. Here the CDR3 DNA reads TGTGCCAGCAGCTCCGCCCGGTCGTTGACCCAGTACTTC.

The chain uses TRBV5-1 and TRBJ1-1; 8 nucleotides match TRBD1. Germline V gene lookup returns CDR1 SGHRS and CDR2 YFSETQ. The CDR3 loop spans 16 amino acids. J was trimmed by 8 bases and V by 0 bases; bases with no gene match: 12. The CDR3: CASSLDTSRNRGEAFF. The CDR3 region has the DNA TGCGCCAGCAGCTTGGACACAAGTAGGAACAGGGGGGAAGCTTTCTTT.

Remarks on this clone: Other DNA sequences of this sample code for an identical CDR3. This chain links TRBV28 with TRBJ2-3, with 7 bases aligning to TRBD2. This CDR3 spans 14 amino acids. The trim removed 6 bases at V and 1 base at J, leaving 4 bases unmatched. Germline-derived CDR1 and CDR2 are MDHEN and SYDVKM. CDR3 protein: CASSFLAGTDTQYF. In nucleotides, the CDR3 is TGTGCCAGCAGCTTCCTAGCGGGCACAGATACGCAGTATTTT. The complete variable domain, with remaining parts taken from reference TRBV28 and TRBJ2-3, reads DVKVTQSSRYLVKRTGEKVFLECVQDMDHENMFWYRQDPGLGLRLIYFSYDVKMKEKGDIPEGYSVSREKKERFSLILESASTNQTSMYLCASSFLAGTDTQYFGPGTRLTVL.

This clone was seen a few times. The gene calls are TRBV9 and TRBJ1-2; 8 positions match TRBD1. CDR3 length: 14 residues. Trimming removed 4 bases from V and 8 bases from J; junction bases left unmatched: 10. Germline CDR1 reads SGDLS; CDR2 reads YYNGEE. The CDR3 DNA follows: TGTGCCAGCAGCTCGACTGGGACAGGTAGGGGCTACACCTTC. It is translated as CASSSTGTGRGYTF.

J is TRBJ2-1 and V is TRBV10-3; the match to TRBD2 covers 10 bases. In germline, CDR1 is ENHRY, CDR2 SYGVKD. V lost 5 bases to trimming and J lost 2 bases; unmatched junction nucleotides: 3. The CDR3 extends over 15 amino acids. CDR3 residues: CAISSGRAPYNEQFF. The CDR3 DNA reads TGTGCCATCAGTAGCGGGAGGGCCCCCTACAATGAGCAGTTCTTC.

CDR3 protein: CASSFMREKLFF. The CDR3 DNA is TGTGCCAGCAGCTTCATGAGGGAAAAACTGTTTTTT. V usage is TRBV13 and J usage is TRBJ1-4; D call uncertain. Trimming pared 3 bases from V and 8 bases from J, leaving 7 bases between. The germline CDR1 and CDR2 sequences are PRHDT and FYEKMQ (reference sequence). The CDR3 totals 12 residues.

The CDR3 here is CASSLGTEETQYF. The DNA of the CDR3 is TGTGCCAGCAGCCTAGGGACAGAGGAGACCCAGTACTTC. The gene calls are TRBV5-8 and TRBJ2-5, with TRBD1 matching 7 bases. J gave up 5 bases and V 4 bases, and 5 bases lay outside the gene matches. Germline V lookup: CDR1 SGHTS, CDR2 YDEGEE. There are 13 residues in the CDR3.

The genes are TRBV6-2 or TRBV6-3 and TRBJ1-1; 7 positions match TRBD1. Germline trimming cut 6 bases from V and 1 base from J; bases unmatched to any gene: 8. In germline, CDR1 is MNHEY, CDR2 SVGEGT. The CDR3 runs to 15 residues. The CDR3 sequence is CASSPIDRANTEAFF. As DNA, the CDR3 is TGTGCCAGCAGCCCCATCGACAGGGCGAACACTGAAGCTTTCTTT.

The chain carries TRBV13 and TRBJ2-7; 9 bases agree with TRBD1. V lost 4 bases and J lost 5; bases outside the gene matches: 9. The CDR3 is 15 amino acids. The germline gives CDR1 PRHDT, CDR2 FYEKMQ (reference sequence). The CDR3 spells CASSCGQGTPNEQYF. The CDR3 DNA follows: TGTGCCAGCAGCTGTGGACAGGGGACTCCCAACGAGCAGTACTTC.

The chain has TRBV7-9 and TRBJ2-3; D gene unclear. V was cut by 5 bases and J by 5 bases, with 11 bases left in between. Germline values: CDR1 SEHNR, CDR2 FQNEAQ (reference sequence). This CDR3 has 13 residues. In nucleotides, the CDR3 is TGTGCCAGCAGCCGTGTGGCCCTAGATACGCAGTATTTT. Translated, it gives CASSRVALDTQYF. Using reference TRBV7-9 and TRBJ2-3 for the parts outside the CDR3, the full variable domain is DTGVSQNPRHKITKRGQNVTFRCDPISEHNRLYWYRQTLGQGPEFLTYFQNEAQLEKSRLLSDRFSAERPKGSFSTLEIQRTEQGDSAMYLCASSRVALDTQYFGPGTRLTVL.

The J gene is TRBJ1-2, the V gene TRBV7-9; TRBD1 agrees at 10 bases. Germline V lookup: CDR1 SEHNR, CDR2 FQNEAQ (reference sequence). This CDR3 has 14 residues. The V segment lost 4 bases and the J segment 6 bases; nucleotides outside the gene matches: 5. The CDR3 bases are TGTGCCAGCAGCTCACCGGACAGGGGGGATGGCTACACCTTC. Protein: CASSSPDRGDGYTF.

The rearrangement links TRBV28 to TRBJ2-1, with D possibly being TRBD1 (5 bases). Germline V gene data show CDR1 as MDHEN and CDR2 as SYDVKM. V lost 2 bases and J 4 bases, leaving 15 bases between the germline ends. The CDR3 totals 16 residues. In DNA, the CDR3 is TGTGCCAGCAGTTTAAGGTCAGGACACATATACAATGAGCAGTTCTTC. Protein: CASSLRSGHIYNEQFF.

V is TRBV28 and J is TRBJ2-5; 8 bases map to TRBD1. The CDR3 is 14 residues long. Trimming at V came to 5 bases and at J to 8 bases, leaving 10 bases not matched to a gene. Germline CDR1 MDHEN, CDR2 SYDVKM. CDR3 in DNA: TGTGCCAGCAGTGGCTATGGACAGGGAAGCACCCAGTACTTC. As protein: CASSGYGQGSTQYF.

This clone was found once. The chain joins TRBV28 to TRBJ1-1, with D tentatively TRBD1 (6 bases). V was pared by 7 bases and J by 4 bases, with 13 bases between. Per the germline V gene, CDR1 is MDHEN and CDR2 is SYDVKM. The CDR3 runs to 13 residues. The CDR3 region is CASTRTGSTEAFF. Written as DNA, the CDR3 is TGTGCCAGCACCCGAACAGGGAGCACTGAAGCTTTCTTT.

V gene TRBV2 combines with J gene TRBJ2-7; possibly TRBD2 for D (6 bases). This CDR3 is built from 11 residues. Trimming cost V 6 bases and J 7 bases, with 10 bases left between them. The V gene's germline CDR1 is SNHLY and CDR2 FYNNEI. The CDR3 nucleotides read TGTGCCAGCAGGGGCGGGGCAGAGCAGTACTTC. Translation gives CASRGGAEQYF.

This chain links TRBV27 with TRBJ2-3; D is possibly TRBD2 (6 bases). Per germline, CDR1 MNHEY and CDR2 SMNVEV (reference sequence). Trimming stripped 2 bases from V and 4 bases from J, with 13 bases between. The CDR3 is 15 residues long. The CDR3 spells CASSLGAGGADTQYF. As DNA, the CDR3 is TGTGCCAGCAGTTTAGGAGCGGGTGGGGCAGATACGCAGTATTTT.

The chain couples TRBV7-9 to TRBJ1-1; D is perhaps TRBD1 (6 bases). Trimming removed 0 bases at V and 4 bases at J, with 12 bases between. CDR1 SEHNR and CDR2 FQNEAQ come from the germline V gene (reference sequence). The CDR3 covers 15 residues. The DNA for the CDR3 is TGTGCCAGCAGCTTAGCCGCAGGGGAGGGCACTGAAGCTTTCTTT. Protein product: CASSLAAGEGTEAFF. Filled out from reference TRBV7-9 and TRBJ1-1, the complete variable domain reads DTGVSQNPRHKITKRGQNVTFRCDPISEHNRLYWYRQTLGQGPEFLTYFQNEAQLEKSRLLSDRFSAERPKGSFSTLEIQRTEQGDSAMYLCASSLAAGEGTEAFFGQGTRLTVV.

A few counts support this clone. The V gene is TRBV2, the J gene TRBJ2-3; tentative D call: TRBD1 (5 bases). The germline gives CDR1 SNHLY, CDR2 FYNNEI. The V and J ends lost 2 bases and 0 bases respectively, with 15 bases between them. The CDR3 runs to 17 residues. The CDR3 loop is CASSELGPLTSTDTQYF. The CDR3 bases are TGTGCCAGCAGTGAATTGGGGCCACTTACTAGCACAGATACGCAGTATTTT.

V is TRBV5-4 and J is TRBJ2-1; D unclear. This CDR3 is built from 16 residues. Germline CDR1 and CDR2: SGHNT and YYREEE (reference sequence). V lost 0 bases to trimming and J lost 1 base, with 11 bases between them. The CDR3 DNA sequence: TGTGCCAGCAGCTTGGCAGGTAGTAGGTCCTACAATGAGCAGTTCTTC. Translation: CASSLAGSRSYNEQFF.